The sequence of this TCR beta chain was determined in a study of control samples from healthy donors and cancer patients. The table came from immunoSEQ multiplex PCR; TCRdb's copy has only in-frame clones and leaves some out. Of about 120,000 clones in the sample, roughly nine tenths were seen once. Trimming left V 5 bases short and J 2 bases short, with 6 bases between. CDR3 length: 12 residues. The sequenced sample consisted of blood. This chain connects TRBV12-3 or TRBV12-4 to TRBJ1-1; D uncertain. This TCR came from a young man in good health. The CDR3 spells CASSGLNTEAFF. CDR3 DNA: TGTGCCAGCAGTGGACTAAACACTGAAGCTTTCTTT.